This passage covers 21 T cell receptor beta chains from one sample sequenced in a study of blood T cell repertoires in COVID-19. Measured with immunoSEQ multiplex PCR; TCRdb has only the in-frame clones, and not every one. The table shows 400,000 to 500,000 clones, with roughly 90% occurring only once. Sequencing was performed on PBMCs or T cells enriched from blood (not recorded which). The receptor source for this set is a woman aged 40 to 50 who had recovered from COVID-19.

The V and J genes are TRBV11-3 and TRBJ2-7; 7 bases map to TRBD2. CDR1 and CDR2 from the germline V gene are SGHNT and YENEEA. The CDR3 spans 18 residues. The V segment lost 2 bases and the J segment 6 bases; nucleotides outside the gene matches: 19. CDR3: CASSLWSGGQGSGSEQYF. The CDR3 nucleotides read TGTGCCAGCAGCTTATGGTCGGGGGGTCAGGGTTCGGGGTCCGAGCAGTACTTC.

This clone was picked up a small number of times. V and J are TRBV5-6 and TRBJ1-1; D gene unclear. The ends were cut back, 1 base at V and 4 bases at J, with 11 bases in the middle. Germline V gene sequence: CDR1 SGHDT, CDR2 YYEEEE. This CDR3 has 14 amino acids. The CDR3 DNA reads TGTGCCAGCAGCTTGCCATCCCTGGCCACTGAAGCTTTCTTT. It encodes CASSLPSLATEAFF.

The V and J genes are TRBV11-2 and TRBJ2-1; 8 bases line up with TRBD2. The J segment lost 6 bases and the V segment lost 5 bases, leaving 12 bases of the junction unmatched. Germline V lookup: CDR1 SGHAT, CDR2 FQNNGV. The CDR3 is made up of 16 amino acids. The CDR3 bases are TGTGCCAGCAGCCCGACGACTAGCGACTCGGGCAATGAGCAGTTCTTC. This translates into CASSPTTSDSGNEQFF.

The chain recombines TRBV14 with TRBJ2-2; the D gene is possibly TRBD2 (5 bases). Germline loops: CDR1 SGHDN, CDR2 FVKESK. V lost 0 bases and J lost 7, with 9 bases in between. The CDR3 totals 14 residues. CDR3: CASSQDGLGGELFF. CDR3 nucleotide sequence: TGTGCCAGCAGCCAAGATGGACTGGGCGGGGAGCTGTTTTTT.

V usage is TRBV2 and J usage is TRBJ2-3; D perhaps matches TRBD1 (5 bases). Per germline, CDR1 SNHLY and CDR2 FYNNEI. CDR3 size: 15 residues. V was clipped by 3 bases and J by 1 base, with 11 bases between them. The CDR3 DNA reads TGTGCCAGCAGTGACTTAGGGGCCCGCACAGATACGCAGTATTTT. Translation: CASSDLGARTDTQYF.

The chain has TRBV4-3 and TRBJ1-6; TRBD1 matches at 8 bases. The germline V gene has CDR1 LGHNA and CDR2 YSLEER. This CDR3 is built from 14 residues. With 4 bases clipped from V and 6 bases from J, the junction kept 2 bases outside the gene matches. CDR3 in DNA: TGCGCCAGCAGCCTGGACAGGGCTAATTCACCCCTCCACTTT. Protein: CASSLDRANSPLHF.

The chain is built from TRBV18 and TRBJ2-1; 9 nucleotides line up with TRBD2. Germline trimming cut 6 bases from V and 1 base from J; bases unmatched to any gene: 4. The CDR3 totals 15 residues. Germline CDR1 is KGHSH and CDR2 is LQKENI. CDR3 sequence: CASSASGTSYNEQFF. CDR3 coding DNA: TGTGCCAGCTCGGCTAGCGGGACATCCTACAATGAGCAGTTCTTC. Variable domain in full (rest from reference TRBV18 and TRBJ2-1): NAGVMQNPRHLVRRRGQEARLRCSPMKGHSHVYWYRQLPEEGLKFMVYLQKENIIDESGMPKERFSAEFPKEGPSILRIQQVVRGDSAAYFCASSASGTSYNEQFFGPGTRLTVL.

The chain employs TRBV3-1 (or the pseudogene TRBV3-2) and TRBJ2-7; weak D call: TRBD1 (5 bases). Trimming left V 1 base short and J 6 bases short, with 10 bases between. Germline loops: CDR1 LGHDT, CDR2 YNNKEL (reference sequence). This CDR3 has 13 residues. Here the CDR3 reads CASSQGGRAEQYF. The DNA of the CDR3 is TGTGCCAGCAGCCAAGGGGGCAGAGCCGAGCAGTACTTC.

The chain employs TRBV9 and TRBJ1-5, with D unresolved. CDR1 and CDR2 (germline): SGDLS, YYNGEE. V was shortened by 0 bases and J by 0 bases, with 10 bases between the two germline ends. The CDR3 contains 16 residues. In DNA, the CDR3 is TGTGCCAGCAGCGTAGGGGCAGAGAATAGCAATCAGCCCCAGCATTTT. Amino acids: CASSVGAENSNQPQHF.

The chain joins TRBV3-1 (or the pseudogene TRBV3-2) to TRBJ1-2; 8 bases fit TRBD1. Trimming at V came to 4 bases and at J to 8 bases, leaving 12 bases not matched to a gene. CDR1 is LGHDT, CDR2 YNNKEL, per germline (reference sequence). The CDR3 covers 15 residues. The CDR3 here is CASSPTSPTGVGYTF. The CDR3 nucleotides are TGTGCCAGCAGCCCCACCTCTCCGACAGGGGTAGGCTACACCTTC.

This sequence joins TRBV7-8 and TRBJ1-5; D may be TRBD1 (5 bases). Trimming removed 0 bases at V and 11 bases at J, with 20 bases between. The CDR3 length is 16 residues. CDR1 and CDR2 from the germline V gene are SGHVS and FQNEAQ. CDR3 coding DNA: TGTGCCAGCAGCTTAGCGGGGGAGGCGGGGGGAGTGGCCCAGCATTTT. Its protein product is CASSLAGEAGGVAQHF.

In this sample, this clone turned up a few times. V is TRBV5-1 and J is TRBJ2-1; 7 nucleotides line up with TRBD2. V shed 4 bases and J 2 bases; nucleotides not matched to a gene: 6. The CDR3 is 15 residues long. The germline CDR1 and CDR2 sequences are SGHRS and YFSETQ. The CDR3 DNA is TGCGCCAGCAGCCGGGAGGTCAGTCCCTACAATGAGCAGTTCTTC. Its protein is CASSREVSPYNEQFF.

This chain joins TRBV7-8 and TRBJ1-4, with a weak D call TRBD1 (5 bases). Trimming cost V 7 bases and J 7 bases, with 16 bases left between them. This CDR3 is built from 14 residues. Germline-derived CDR1 and CDR2 are SGHVS and FQNEAQ. CDR3 protein: CASTTGGLGEKLFF. In DNA form, the CDR3 reads TGTGCCAGCACCACGGGGGGACTGGGTGAAAAACTGTTTTTT.

This chain connects TRBV6-5 to TRBJ2-7; 9 positions match TRBD1. The CDR3 contains 15 residues. Germline V gives CDR1 MNHEY, CDR2 SVGAGI. After removal of 2 bases from V and 4 bases from J, the junction contained 6 bases not matched to a gene. The CDR3 coding sequence is TGTGCCAGCAGTTACGCGGGACAGGGTCTTTACGAGCAGTACTTC. Its protein is CASSYAGQGLYEQYF.

The chain links TRBV5-6 to TRBJ1-1; 9 bases agree with TRBD1. The germline CDR1 and CDR2 sequences are SGHDT and YYEEEE. The CDR3 totals 14 residues. V lost 3 bases, J lost 1 base, and 1 base stayed unmatched. CDR3: CASSSQGANTEAFF. Here the CDR3 DNA reads TGTGCCAGCAGCTCACAGGGGGCGAACACTGAAGCTTTCTTT.

The V call is TRBV20-1, the J call TRBJ1-2, with D unclear. The CDR3 runs 12 residues. Germline CDR1 is DFQATT and CDR2 is SNEGSKA (reference sequence). Between the trimmed V and J ends, which lost 6 bases and 0 bases, there was a span of 8 bases. CDR3 sequence: CSASPANYGYTF. CDR3 nucleotide sequence: TGCAGTGCCAGTCCTGCTAACTATGGCTACACCTTC.

This chain joins TRBV6-2 or TRBV6-3 and TRBJ2-1, with 9 bases identical to TRBD2. This CDR3 has 16 amino acids. The J segment lost 7 bases and the V segment lost 6 bases, leaving 13 bases of the junction unmatched. CDR1 and CDR2 from the germline V gene are MNHEY and SVGEGT. CDR3 residues: CASSARRGSGSNEQFF. As DNA, the CDR3 is TGTGCCAGCAGCGCCCGTCGGGGTAGCGGGAGTAATGAGCAGTTCTTC.

The DNA of the CDR3 is TGTGCCAGCAGCCAAGACCATCGACTAGCGGGAGGGACAGATACGCAGTATTTT. Translated, it gives CASSQDHRLAGGTDTQYF. V is TRBV4-2 and J is TRBJ2-3, with TRBD2 matching 14 bases. The junction had 5 bases not matched to a gene; V was cut back by 0 bases and J by 3 bases. This CDR3 comprises 18 residues. Germline CDR1 LGHNA, CDR2 YNFKEQ.

The rearrangement uses TRBV5-4 and TRBJ2-1; 13 bases fit TRBD2. The trim removed 4 bases at V and 4 bases at J, leaving 5 bases unmatched. From germline, CDR1 is SGHNT and CDR2 YYREEE (reference sequence). This CDR3 has 16 residues. CDR3 nucleotide sequence: TGTGCCAGCAGCCCGGGACTAGCGGGACTTTACAATGAGCAGTTCTTC. Amino acids: CASSPGLAGLYNEQFF.

This sequence joins TRBV10-3 and TRBJ2-2; the D gene is possibly TRBD1 (6 bases). CDR3 length: 15 amino acids. Trimming stripped 3 bases from V and 3 bases from J, with 11 bases between. Germline V gene sequence: CDR1 ENHRY, CDR2 SYGVKD. CDR3 nucleotide sequence: TGTGCCATCAGTGACTATCAGGGGTACACCGGGGAGCTGTTTTTT. The encoded protein is CAISDYQGYTGELFF.

The V call is TRBV24-1, the J call TRBJ2-7; 7 nucleotides match TRBD1. V shed 8 bases and J 3 bases; nucleotides not matched to a gene: 9. CDR1 is KGHDR and CDR2 is SFDVKD in the germline V gene. The CDR3 contains 14 residues. CDR3 sequence (DNA): TGTGCCACCATCCCCGGACAGGCACACTACGAGCAGTACTTC. Translating gives CATIPGQAHYEQYF.